This T cell receptor beta chain stems from a study of T cells after yellow fever vaccination (dated by TCRdb to the late 2010s). Broadly, across the study: Libraries from fractions with low cell numbers were prepared with the SMART-Seq v4 Ultra Low Input RNA kit. Bulk PBMC replicates and cell subsets were isolated from blood drawn at multiple timepoints before and after both primary and secondary immunization. Two healthy male donors made up the cohort, one aged 18 to 29 years and the other aged 30 to 40 years. To track T-cell clones before and after primary and booster YFV17D yellow fever vaccination, bulk TCR alpha and beta repertoires were sequenced longitudinally.

Here V drops 3 bases and J drops 1 base, and the junction holds 5 bases not matched to any gene. The germline V gene gives CDR1 as KGHSH and CDR2 as LQKENI. The CDR3 holds 15 amino acids from the cysteine to the phenylalanine. CDR3 DNA only is kept here, 45 bases in frame from base 1. As regards this clonotype: Its antigen is not yet known. No much larger clone exists at a distance of one base, and base qualities are not known.

Summary of the overall study and its limitations: After the booster, most of the clones that had expanded following primary vaccination were detected again (96% of CD4 and around 90% of CD8), which suggests that memory was broadly maintained. A small fraction of clonotypes showed up in both the CD4 and CD8 compartments, probably as a result of convergent recombination. Because abundant contaminating clonotypes from the bulk population could be contained in FACS-sorted repertoires, computational filtering was required. Because the study included only two donors, the extent to which the findings can be generalized is limited. Compared with the primary T-cell response, the secondary T-cell response was faster but weaker, reaching its peak on day 5 rather than on day 15.

TCR cDNA was synthesized by 5'RACE template switching, which introduced a universal primer site and unique molecular identifiers. cDNA synthesis was primed from both the TCR alpha and TCR beta constant segments. Libraries were amplified in two PCR steps, with sample barcodes and sequencing adapters added in the second step. Sequencing of the libraries was done on either Illumina HiSeq 2500 (2x100 bp) or NovaSeq (2x150 bp). Regarding the original processing steps: MIGEC was used to demultiplex reads and collapse the reads into UMI consensus sequences, and MiXCR was used for V(D)J alignment. Vaccine-responding clonotypes were identified with edgeR using replicate PBMC samples, with FDR below 0.01 and a log2 fold change above 5 up to day 15 being required. Each bulk clonotype received a CD4 or CD8 identity based on whether the sequenced CD4 or CD8 repertoire contained that clonotype at higher abundance. TCRdb reran the public reads through fastp at Q25 and MiXCR, keeping productive beta chains. Rows are combined by CDR3 protein, so each entry shows the most common genes and DNA. The V and J calls, along with clone size, are taken from TCRdb and not from the paper's own processing. Present in this sample are hundreds of thousands of distinct CDR3 sequences, about 13% of which were seen just once. The biggest ten clones account for about 14% of the sample.

The meaning of the sample's treatment or condition label: live attenuated yellow fever vaccine strain. At every blood-draw timepoint, two biological replicates of bulk PBMCs were collected. PBMCs were isolated from peripheral blood using a standard Ficoll-Paque protocol. TriZol was used to extract RNA from bulk PBMCs, CD4 and CD8 fractions, and dextramer-positive and dextramer-negative fractions. This chain is built from TRBV18 and TRBJ2-5; a stretch of 7 junction bases matches TRBD2. The source is a man aged 25 to 40 who received the YFV17D yellow fever vaccine. Sequencing was performed on PBMCs, taken on the day of the yellow fever booster vaccination. The CDR3 reads CASSPGRETQETQYF. The sequenced DNA: TGTGCCAGCTCACCGGGGCGGGAGACCCAAGAGACCCAGTACTTC. Here the CDR3 is joined to the reference TRBV18 and TRBJ2-5 genes, and the full variable domain is: NAGVMQNPRHLVRRRGQEARLRCSPMKGHSHVYWYRQLPEEGLKFMVYLQKENIIDESGMPKERFSAEFPKEGPSILRIQQVVRGDSAAYFCASSPGRETQETQYFGPGTRLLVL.